The rows below give T cell receptor beta chains drawn from one sample of a study of Ad26.COV2.S vaccination and SARS-CoV-2 variants. Assay: immunoSEQ multiplex PCR; the TCRdb copy retains only in-frame clones and omits some. The top ten hold 4.5% to 6% of the sample, which has roughly 140,000 clones, roughly 88% seen once. The sample here was peripheral blood, taken after recovery from COVID-19. The receptors come from a human donor who had recovered from COVID-19. The CDR3 runs from the conserved cysteine through the conserved F or W. Each record gives: V gene, D gene, clone size, J gene, CDR3 DNA, CDR3 protein. D genes are given only for firm matches. Only part of the rows carry a size: once, few, many, or a class if the clone is expanded.

TRBV7-9	-	-	TRBJ2-1	TGTGCCAGCAGCCAGGCGGACTACTCCTACAATGAGCAGTTCTTC	CASSQADYSYNEQFF
TRBV5-1	-	-	TRBJ1-1	TGCGCCAGCAGCTTGTTTGTGAACACTGAAGCTTTCTTT	CASSLFVNTEAFF
TRBV3-1/TRBV3-2	-	few	TRBJ1-3	TGTGCCAGCAGCCTCGGACGGCCGGGAGGGGGAAACACCATATATTTT	CASSLGRPGGGNTIYF
TRBV9	-	once	TRBJ2-5	TGTGCCAGCAGCCCCGCCCCACAAGAGACCCAGTACTTC	CASSPAPQETQYF
TRBV19	-	-	TRBJ2-3	TGTGCCAGTAAGGATCGCCTGACAGATACGCAGTATTTT	CASKDRLTDTQYF
TRBV7-2	-	-	TRBJ1-4	TGTGCCAGCAGCTCGACCATAGACACTCATGAAAAACTGTTTTTT	CASSSTIDTHEKLFF
TRBV2	-	-	TRBJ2-1	TGTGCCAGCAGTGAAGGCGGGGAGGCGGGGGAGCAGTTCTTC	CASSEGGEAGEQFF
TRBV2	-	-	TRBJ2-7	TGTGCCAGCAGTGTAACAGAACGCTTTTACGAGCAGTACTTC	CASSVTERFYEQYF
TRBV10-1	-	-	TRBJ2-5	TGCGCCAGCTGGTGGTCCAGTTGGGAGACCCAGTACTTC	CASWWSSWETQYF
TRBV6-2/TRBV6-3	TRBD1	-	TRBJ2-7	TGTGCCAGCAGTTACTCCGGGACAGGGGGCTACGAGCAGTACTTC	CASSYSGTGGYEQYF
TRBV6-2/TRBV6-3	-	-	TRBJ2-3	TGTGCCAGCAGTTACACAGGACAGAGACCGGGGGATACGCAGTATTTT	CASSYTGQRPGDTQYF
TRBV7-2	-	-	TRBJ1-2	TGTGCCAGCAGCGCCGCTGGCTTCTATGGCTACACCTTC	CASSAAGFYGYTF
TRBV28	-	once	TRBJ2-7	TGTGCCAGCAGCTCACCCGGACAGCTCGAGCAGTACTTC	CASSSPGQLEQYF
TRBV5-6	-	once	TRBJ2-1	TGTGCCAGCAGCTTTTCGACTAGGAGCAGGGATGAGCAGTTCTTC	CASSFSTRSRDEQFF
TRBV7-9	-	-	TRBJ1-5	TGTGCCAGCAGCTTAGGGGGAGGCAATCAGCCCCAGCATTTT	CASSLGGGNQPQHF
TRBV5-4	-	-	TRBJ2-5	TGTGCCAGCAGCTTGGAAGGTCCGGAGACCCAGTACTTC	CASSLEGPETQYF
TRBV4-1	TRBD2	-	TRBJ2-1	TGCGCCAGCAGCCCGACTAGCGGAGGACCCTACAATGAGCAGTTCTTC	CASSPTSGGPYNEQFF
TRBV25-1	-	-	TRBJ1-1	TGTGCCAGCAGTCGAGCAGGGGACATTGGGACTGAAGCTTTCTTT	CASSRAGDIGTEAFF
TRBV3-1/TRBV3-2	TRBD2	once	TRBJ2-3	TGTGCCAGCAGCCAGCGGGGGGGCACAGATACGCAGTATTTT	CASSQRGGTDTQYF
TRBV9	-	-	TRBJ1-1	TGTGCCAGCAGCGTAACCCCTCGACACGACATGAACACTGAAGCTTTCTTT	CASSVTPRHDMNTEAFF
TRBV12-3/TRBV12-4	TRBD1	few	TRBJ1-6	TGTGCCAGCGGACAGGGGGATAATTCACCCCTCCACTTT	CASGQGDNSPLHF
TRBV6-2/TRBV6-3	TRBD1	-	TRBJ1-2	TGTGCCAGCAGTTACCCGACAGGGCCCGGAGATGGCTACACCTTC	CASSYPTGPGDGYTF
TRBV18	-	few	TRBJ1-3	TGTGCCAGCTCCCCTGACACTCGAAACACCATATATTTT	CASSPDTRNTIYF
TRBV10-2	-	few	TRBJ1-1	TGCGCCAGCAGTGGAGAGGTGGGCAGTTATGGGGCTTTCTTT	CASSGEVGSYGAFF
TRBV10-3	-	-	TRBJ2-5	TGTGCCATCGGGGGTGAGGGGGGGGCGAAGACCCAGTACTTC	CAIGGEGGAKTQYF
TRBV4-3	-	-	TRBJ2-7	TGCGCCAGCAGCCAAGAAATATCTGGGGAGCAGTACTTC	CASSQEISGEQYF
TRBV29-1	TRBD1	-	TRBJ2-3	TGCAGCGTTGTACCGGGACAGGGGGCACGGGATACGCAGTATTTT	CSVVPGQGARDTQYF
TRBV2	-	-	TRBJ1-2	TGTGCCAGCAGTCACCGAAGGGGCAGTAACTATGGCTACACCTTC	CASSHRRGSNYGYTF
TRBV14	TRBD1	-	TRBJ1-1	TGTGCCAGCAGCCCTCTAGGACAGGGGGCATTGGGTACTGAAGCTTTCTTT	CASSPLGQGALGTEAFF
TRBV7-9	-	few	TRBJ2-7	TGTGCCAGCAGCGTAACCGGGACCTACGAGCAGTACTTC	CASSVTGTYEQYF
TRBV30	-	-	TRBJ2-7	TGTGCCTGGAGCCGCCAGAGCTCCTACGAGCAGTACTTC	CAWSRQSSYEQYF
TRBV3-1/TRBV3-2	-	-	TRBJ1-2	TGTGCCAGCAGCCAAGAAAATACAGGGCGAGGAAGTACCTTC	CASSQENTGRGSTF
TRBV10-2	-	once	TRBJ1-5	TGCGCCAGCAGGAGGGGGAGCAATCAGCCCCAGCATTTT	CASRRGSNQPQHF
TRBV5-1	-	-	TRBJ2-7	TGCGCCAGCAGCAGAGTAGGGACGGACTACGAGCAGTACTTC	CASSRVGTDYEQYF
TRBV18	-	-	TRBJ1-6	TGTGCCAGCTCCGACCTCAGTGTTCACTCACCCCTCCACTTT	CASSDLSVHSPLHF
TRBV5-5	-	-	TRBJ1-1	TGTGCCAGCAGCTCCCACGGCAACAGTGGGACTGAAGCTTTCTTT	CASSSHGNSGTEAFF
TRBV5-6	-	-	TRBJ2-5	TGTGCCAGCAGCTTGGTAGTATCCTGGGGATTAGAGACCCAGTACTTC	CASSLVVSWGLETQYF
TRBV10-3	-	-	TRBJ2-7	TGTGCCATCAGTGGGCCCCAATCGGCGGGTCTTTCCTACGAGCAGTACTTC	CAISGPQSAGLSYEQYF
TRBV5-6	-	-	TRBJ1-2	TGTGCCAGCAGCTTGGTCAGTCACGCGGGTTGGGCCTATGGCTACACCTTC	CASSLVSHAGWAYGYTF
TRBV5-1	-	few	TRBJ2-7	TGCGCCAGCAGCTCCGTGGGGGCCGAGCAGTACTTC	CASSSVGAEQYF
TRBV9	-	-	TRBJ1-3	TGTGCCAGCAGCGTAGGGGGGGGAAACACCATATATTTT	CASSVGGGNTIYF
TRBV28	TRBD1	-	TRBJ2-3	TGTGCCAGCAGTTTGGGAGGGACAGGGGGGACTACGCAGTATTTT	CASSLGGTGGTTQYF
TRBV19	TRBD1	-	TRBJ2-2	TGTGCCAGTAGCCAGGGGGTGAACACCGGGGAGCTGTTTTTT	CASSQGVNTGELFF
TRBV7-9	-	-	TRBJ2-1	TGTGCCAGCAGCGTTATAGTCGTGGCCCACTACAATGAGCAGTTCTTC	CASSVIVVAHYNEQFF
TRBV2	-	once	TRBJ2-3	TGTGCCAGCGGAGGGGAGAAAAATACGCAGTATTTT	CASGGEKNTQYF
TRBV28	-	once	TRBJ1-2	TGTGCCAGCAGTAGCGCCGGGACTCCTTACTTC	CASSSAGTPYF
TRBV28	TRBD1	-	TRBJ1-2	TGTGCCAGCAGTTCACCGGGACAGACATATGGCTACACCTTC	CASSSPGQTYGYTF
TRBV19	TRBD1	-	TRBJ1-1	TGTGCCAGTAGTCCGACAGGGGGCCGCTCTGTAGCTTTCTTT	CASSPTGGRSVAFF
TRBV5-4	TRBD1	-	TRBJ1-6	TGTGCCAGCAGCCAAGGGACAGACTATAATTCACCCCTCCACTTT	CASSQGTDYNSPLHF
TRBV18	-	-	TRBJ1-2	TGTGCCAGCTCCCCAACGCATGGCCACTATGGCTACACCTTC	CASSPTHGHYGYTF
TRBV6-5	TRBD1	-	TRBJ1-1	TGTGCCAGCAGCGGACAGGGGGCCCCTGAAGCTTTCTTT	CASSGQGAPEAFF
TRBV10-3	TRBD1	few	TRBJ1-5	TGTGCCATCACGGCTGCACAGGGGGATCAGCCCCAGCATTTT	CAITAAQGDQPQHF
TRBV29-1	-	-	TRBJ1-1	TGCAGCGTTGGACAGAACACTGAAGCTTTCTTT	CSVGQNTEAFF
TRBV3-1/TRBV3-2	TRBD2	-	TRBJ2-1	TGTGCCAGCAGCCAAGAGCGGGGGGACGGGAATGAGCAGTTCTTC	CASSQERGDGNEQFF
TRBV5-1	-	-	TRBJ1-2	TGCGCCAGCAGCTTGGTAACCAAGAACTATGGCTACACCTTC	CASSLVTKNYGYTF
TRBV6-2/TRBV6-3	TRBD1	-	TRBJ2-7	TGTGCCAGCAGCACTCCCGGGACAGGGAGGTACGAGCAGTACTTC	CASSTPGTGRYEQYF
TRBV28	TRBD2	-	TRBJ2-7	TGTGCCAGCAGGGGACTACTCAACTCCTACGAGCAGTACTTC	CASRGLLNSYEQYF
TRBV7-2	TRBD2	-	TRBJ2-1	TGTGCCAGCAGCTTCGCGGGGGGGCGGGAGCAGTTCTTC	CASSFAGGREQFF